Each of the 20 T cell receptor beta chains below was sequenced from the same sample in a study of control samples from healthy donors and cancer patients. The data were produced by immunoSEQ multiplex PCR, yet TCRdb's version contains in-frame clones alone and is incomplete. The profile shows approximately 54,000 clones, approximately 91% of them singletons. Material for sequencing was PBMCs. The receptors come from a man in his fifties or sixties with head and neck cancer.

The J gene is TRBJ2-5, the V gene TRBV19; possibly TRBD1 for D (6 bases). The CDR3 extends over 14 amino acids. Germline V CDR1 and CDR2: LNHDA, SQIVND (reference sequence). Trimming pared 3 bases from V and 2 bases from J, leaving 10 bases between. CDR3 bases: TGTGCCAGTAGTATCCGGACAGCGCAAGAGACCCAGTACTTC. Translation: CASSIRTAQETQYF. The entire variable domain, with the rest obtained from reference TRBV19 and TRBJ2-5, is as follows: DGGITQSPKYLFRKEGQNVTLSCEQNLNHDAMYWYRQDPGQGLRLIYYSQIVNDFQKGDIAEGYSVSREKKESFPLTVTSAQKNPTAFYLCASSIRTAQETQYFGPGTRLLVL.

This clone came up once. The rearrangement links TRBV5-6 to TRBJ1-2; D possibly corresponds to TRBD1 (5 bases). The V gene lost 4 bases and the J gene lost 1 base, with 11 bases spanning the gap. Germline CDR1 is SGHDT and CDR2 is YYEEEE. The CDR3 sequence is 14 residues long. CDR3 residues: CASSMGPNNYGYTF. The CDR3 coding sequence is TGTGCCAGCAGCATGGGACCGAATAACTATGGCTACACCTTC.

The chain has TRBV28 and TRBJ1-5; D gene unclear. The germline gives CDR1 MDHEN, CDR2 SYDVKM. The V and J ends lost 7 bases and 1 base respectively, with 17 bases between them. The CDR3 has 16 residues. CDR3 bases: TGTGCCAGCACCGATCTACCCCGAGGGAGCAATCAGCCCCAGCATTTT. Protein: CASTDLPRGSNQPQHF. The variable domain in full, completed from reference TRBV28 and TRBJ1-5, reads DVKVTQSSRYLVKRTGEKVFLECVQDMDHENMFWYRQDPGLGLRLIYFSYDVKMKEKGDIPEGYSVSREKKERFSLILESASTNQTSMYLCASTDLPRGSNQPQHFGDGTRLSIL.

J is TRBJ2-3 and V is TRBV6-1; the match to TRBD1 covers 7 bases. Germline assignment: CDR1 MNHNS and CDR2 SASEGT. The CDR3 has 14 amino acids. V shed 3 bases and J 5 bases; nucleotides not matched to a gene: 5. This CDR3 is CASSERGPLDTQYF. In DNA form, the CDR3 reads TGTGCCAGCAGTGAGAGGGGGCCTCTAGATACGCAGTATTTT.

The chain has TRBV3-1 (or the pseudogene TRBV3-2) and TRBJ2-5; 14 nucleotides align to TRBD2. CDR3 size: 16 residues. Per the germline V gene, CDR1 is LGHDT and CDR2 is YNNKEL (reference sequence). V trimming: 5 bases; J trimming: 4 bases; junction bases outside the gene matches: 6. The CDR3 here is CASSSGLAGGSETQYF. The CDR3 coding sequence is TGTGCCAGCAGCTCCGGACTAGCGGGGGGTTCAGAGACCCAGTACTTC.

V usage is TRBV5-6 and J usage is TRBJ1-1; TRBD1 is a possible D gene (5 bases). The ends were cut back, 1 base at V and 11 bases at J, with 12 bases in the middle. Germline CDR1 is SGHDT and CDR2 is YYEEEE. The CDR3 runs 12 residues. CDR3 loop: CASSLRAGWAFF. The CDR3 DNA reads TGTGCCAGCAGCTTGCGCGCAGGGTGGGCTTTCTTT. The full variable domain, rest sourced from reference TRBV5-6 and TRBJ1-1, is DAGVTQSPTHLIKTRGQQVTLRCSPKSGHDTVSWYQQALGQGPQFIFQYYEEEERQRGNFPDRFSGHQFPNYSSELNVNALLLGDSALYLCASSLRAGWAFFGQGTRLTVV.

V and J are TRBV6-2 or TRBV6-3 and TRBJ1-5; D may be TRBD1 (5 bases). Trimming left V 2 bases short and J 4 bases short, with 15 bases between. Per the germline V gene, CDR1 is MNHEY and CDR2 is SVGEGT. The CDR3 length is 16 residues. The CDR3 bases are TGTGCCAGCAGTTACCAAGCAGGGTCCTATAATCAGCCCCAGCATTTT. This gives the protein CASSYQAGSYNQPQHF.

The CDR3 region is CASSRDRGVNQPQHF. DNA for the CDR3: TGTGCCAGCAGCCGGGACAGGGGGGTCAATCAGCCCCAGCATTTT. The chain combines TRBV6-5 with TRBJ1-5, with TRBD1 identical over 11 bases. V lost 6 bases to trimming and J lost 3 bases; unmatched junction nucleotides: 4. Germline CDR1 MNHEY, CDR2 SVGAGI. The CDR3 totals 15 residues.

The genes are TRBV12-3 or TRBV12-4 and TRBJ2-1; 7 nucleotides agree with TRBD1. The CDR3 spans 12 residues. The V segment lost 7 bases and the J segment 6 bases; nucleotides outside the gene matches: 3. CDR3 amino acids: CASNPGGNEQFF. The CDR3, as DNA: TGTGCCAGCAACCCAGGGGGCAATGAGCAGTTCTTC.

The chain recombines TRBV28 with TRBJ1-5; D is uncertain. The V gene's germline CDR1 is MDHEN and CDR2 SYDVKM. There are 12 residues in the CDR3. V was clipped by 5 bases and J by 4 bases, with 6 bases between them. This CDR3 reads CASSDPNQPQHF. For the CDR3, the DNA is TGTGCCAGCAGTGACCCAAATCAGCCCCAGCATTTT.

The chain recombines TRBV9 with TRBJ1-6; 7 nucleotides align to TRBD1. Germline V gene data show CDR1 as SGDLS and CDR2 as YYNGEE. V lost 2 bases to trimming and J lost 8 bases; unmatched junction nucleotides: 1. The CDR3 length is 13 residues. CDR3 loop: CASSVTGDSPLHF. The CDR3 DNA reads TGTGCCAGCAGCGTTACAGGGGATTCACCCCTCCACTTT.

V gene TRBV28 combines with J gene TRBJ2-7; D remains unclear. CDR3 length equals 14 residues. The germline V and J ends were trimmed by 2 bases and 5 bases, with 13 bases remaining between them. Germline V gene data show CDR1 as MDHEN and CDR2 as SYDVKM. The CDR3: CASSLLQSGHEQYF. CDR3 sequence (DNA): TGTGCCAGCAGTTTACTACAGTCGGGCCACGAGCAGTACTTC. The whole variable domain, remainder taken from reference TRBV28 and TRBJ2-7, is DVKVTQSSRYLVKRTGEKVFLECVQDMDHENMFWYRQDPGLGLRLIYFSYDVKMKEKGDIPEGYSVSREKKERFSLILESASTNQTSMYLCASSLLQSGHEQYFGPGTRLTVT.

This clone was seen just once. This chain joins TRBV20-1 and TRBJ2-3; D unclear. Germline CDR1 DFQATT, CDR2 SNEGSKA (reference sequence). The CDR3 loop spans 11 amino acids. V lost 3 bases, J lost 6 bases, and 7 bases lay in between. For the CDR3, the DNA is TGCAGTGCTAGTGCTGAGGATACGCAGTATTTT. Protein product: CSASAEDTQYF.

The rearrangement uses TRBV3-1 (or the pseudogene TRBV3-2) and TRBJ2-3; D is undetermined. The germline CDR1 and CDR2 sequences are LGHDT and YNNKEL (reference sequence). The length of the CDR3 is 16 residues. Trimming removed 3 bases at V and 2 bases at J, with 15 bases between. The CDR3 bases are TGTGCCAGCAGCCATCCCGGAGTTACCGTCACAGATACGCAGTATTTT. Its translation is CASSHPGVTVTDTQYF.

The chain uses TRBV6-2 or TRBV6-3 and TRBJ2-7; 8 positions agree with TRBD1. The CDR3 is 16 residues long. The V gene's germline CDR1 is MNHEY and CDR2 SVGEGT. Unmatched junction bases numbered 10, after V lost 0 bases and J lost 6 bases. CDR3 bases: TGTGCCAGCAGTTACTCGTATAGGCAGGGGGCTCGCGAGCAGTACTTC. Encoded protein: CASSYSYRQGAREQYF.

The chain has TRBV2 and TRBJ2-3; 8 positions agree with TRBD1. The V gene end was trimmed by 5 bases and the J gene end by 3 bases; junction bases not matched to a gene: 13. This CDR3 contains 17 residues. CDR1 is SNHLY and CDR2 is FYNNEI in the germline V gene. As DNA, the CDR3 is TGTGCCAGCAGTCGAGGACAGGGCCTTAGTTCGACAGATACGCAGTATTTT. Translation: CASSRGQGLSSTDTQYF.

This sequence joins TRBV27 and TRBJ2-7, with TRBD1 as a possible D gene (6 bases). Germline-derived CDR1 and CDR2 are MNHEY and SMNVEV (reference sequence). V lost 6 bases and J lost 3, with 9 bases in between. The CDR3 extends over 12 amino acids. CDR3 bases: TGTGCCAGCAGACAGGGCTTCTACGAGCAGTACTTC. It yields the protein CASRQGFYEQYF.

The rearrangement uses TRBV1 and TRBJ2-5; the DNA was not used to check the table's D call, TRBD2. TRBV1 is a pseudogene. This CDR3 spans 15 amino acids. DNA of the CDR3: TGCACCAGCAGCCACCCAAGTGGCGGACAAGAGACCCAGTACTTC. Protein: CTSSHPSGGQETQYF.

On this clone itself: This CDR3 is also generated by other DNA sequences in the sample. The rearrangement uses TRBV2 and TRBJ1-2, with 10 bases that match TRBD1. This CDR3 region has 13 residues. V was clipped by 4 bases and J by 6 bases; unmatched bases: 2. Germline V gene sequence: CDR1 SNHLY, CDR2 FYNNEI. The CDR3 region is CASSGTGGHGYTF. CDR3 in DNA: TGTGCCAGCAGTGGGACAGGGGGACATGGCTACACCTTC.

This chain connects TRBV5-5 to TRBJ1-5, with unresolved D. V lost 0 bases and J 4 bases, leaving 11 bases between the germline ends. CDR3 size: 15 residues. CDR1 SGHKS and CDR2 YYEKEE come from the germline V gene (reference sequence). The CDR3 DNA reads TGTGCCAGCAGCTTGGGTTCTACGGGAAATCAGCCCCAGCATTTT. Its translation is CASSLGSTGNQPQHF. Full variable domain (rest looked up from reference TRBV5-5 and TRBJ1-5): DAGVTQSPTHLIKTRGQQVTLRCSPISGHKSVSWYQQVLGQGPQFIFQYYEKEERGRGNFPDRFSARQFPNYSSELNVNALLLGDSALYLCASSLGSTGNQPQHFGDGTRLSIL.